This T cell receptor beta chain was sequenced for a study of early T cells in non-severe SARS-CoV-2 infection (dated by TCRdb to the early 2020s). With regard to the full study: Bulk RNA from unsorted whole blood was used for TCR sequencing, so alpha and beta chains could not be paired. The study at large found these results: VDJdb matching was skewed toward anti-spike CD8 responses and likely underestimated virus-specific expansions, missing private and CD4 specificities.

The cysteine opens and the phenylalanine closes a CDR3 of 12 amino acids. Left in the record is the CDR3 DNA by itself, 36 bases read in frame from the first base. Reading the germline V gene gives CDR1 LGHNA and CDR2 YSLEER. V is pared back by 0 bases and J by 11 bases, with 8 bases lying between the germline termini. The library came from 5' RACE. TCRdb lists the instrument as NextSeq 500. Unique molecular identifiers were attached to individual cDNA molecules in the TCR library protocol so that sequencing error and PCR bias could be corrected. Both TCR alpha and beta chains were sequenced, and tight co-correlation was observed between alpha and beta sequence abundances in each sample. Concerning the study's data processing: V gene, J gene and CDR3 annotation of TCR sequences was performed with Decombinator V4. TCRs were defined as expanded if a significant change between any two time points was detected under a Poisson model with p below 0.0001. TCR abundances were normalised to the total number of TCRs sequenced per sample and expressed as counts per million. TRAV1-2 paired with TRAJ12, TRAJ20 or TRAJ33 defined MAIT TCRs, while TRAV10 paired with TRAJ18 defined iNKT TCRs. VDJdb, accessed on 1 November 2021, was searched for TCRs annotated for CMV, EBV and SARS-CoV-2, and TCRs annotated for more than one antigen were excluded. Starting from the raw public reads, TCRdb applied fastp trimming at Q25, assembled clones with MiXCR and retained in-frame beta chains. Duplicate CDR3 protein sequences are folded into a single record with the most common DNA and genes. The V and J calls, along with clone size, are taken from TCRdb and not from the paper's own processing. This sample comprises around 70,000 distinct CDR3 sequences, 9.5% to 13% of them detected only once. The biggest ten clones account for 6.4% of the sample.

A note on this clonotype: Its antigen is unknown. No base quality values were provided; no much bigger clone lies one nucleotide off.

Set within a cohort of healthcare workers in London, UK, this nested case-control study involved weekly PCR testing of nasopharyngeal swabs along with blood sampling. Healthcare workers were enrolled in the week of the UK lockdown, from 23 to 31 March 2020, and were followed every week for up to 16 weeks. The sample taken for sequencing was whole blood. This sequence uses TRBV4-3 and TRBJ2-4, and TRBD1 may be the D gene, going by 5 matching bases. The clonotype was recovered from an adult who was a healthcare worker with PCR-confirmed SARS-CoV-2 infection or an uninfected control (not recorded which). The sequenced DNA: TGCGCCAGCAGCCAAGATCCCAGGGTTCAGTACTTC. This yields the protein CASSQDPRVQYF.